Presented here are 24 T cell receptor beta chains from one specimen sequenced in a study of cytomegalovirus exposure and HLA in healthy donors. The PCR was carried out with 60 Vbeta primers and 13 Jbeta primers. The repertoire was sequenced with immunoSEQ multiplex PCR; TCRdb's copy has only in-frame clones and lacks some. The table lists 95,000 to 120,000 clones, over 75% of them singletons. Sample: PBMCs. The receptors originated from a woman aged 18-29 years in good health and CMV-seronegative.

The V and J genes are TRBV9 and TRBJ2-3, with D perhaps matching TRBD2 (6 bases). Germline CDR1 and CDR2: SGDLS and YYNGEE. The V gene lost 3 bases and the J gene lost 5 bases, with 13 bases spanning the gap. The CDR3 is made up of 14 amino acids. The CDR3 nucleotides read TGTGCCAGCAGCGCTGGGGGGAGAGTAGATACGCAGTATTTT. This translates into CASSAGGRVDTQYF.

The chain has TRBV30 and TRBJ1-1; D gene uncertain. The CDR3 covers 17 residues. Germline CDR1 is GTSNPN and CDR2 is SVGIG (reference sequence). V lost 4 bases and J 1 base, leaving 22 bases between the germline ends. CDR3 loop: CAWNGFAGEGKNTEAFF. The CDR3 bases are TGTGCCTGGAACGGGTTCGCGGGAGAGGGAAAGAACACTGAAGCTTTCTTT.

The J gene is TRBJ2-5, the V gene TRBV6-1, with 8 positions matching TRBD2. The CDR3 is made up of 13 amino acids. V gave up 7 bases and J gave up 7 bases; unmatched junction bases: 8. In germline, CDR1 is MNHNS, CDR2 SASEGT. Here the CDR3 DNA reads TGTGCCAGCACTCGGGGGGGTGAGGGGACCCAGTACTTC. This gives the protein CASTRGGEGTQYF.

The V call is TRBV6-5, the J call TRBJ1-2; TRBD1 is a possible D gene (6 bases). Germline CDR1 MNHEY, CDR2 SVGAGI. With 2 bases removed from V and 4 bases from J, the gap between germline ends came to 14 bases. The CDR3 extends over 15 amino acids. The CDR3 spells CASSYEPEGGYGYTF. The CDR3 DNA reads as TGTGCCAGCAGTTACGAGCCGGAAGGGGGCTATGGCTACACCTTC.

The chain combines TRBV6-1 with TRBJ2-7; tentative D call: TRBD1 (6 bases). The V and J ends lost 6 bases and 0 bases respectively, with 15 bases between them. The CDR3 is 15 amino acids. Germline CDR1 reads MNHNS; CDR2 reads SASEGT. The CDR3 region has the DNA TGTGCCAGCAGACCCACAGGGCGGAGCTCCTACGAGCAGTACTTC. Protein: CASRPTGRSSYEQYF.

The chain joins TRBV5-1 to TRBJ1-2; tentatively, D is TRBD1 (5 bases). In germline, CDR1 is SGHRS, CDR2 YFSETQ. This CDR3 has 15 amino acids. V was pared by 2 bases and J by 6 bases, with 17 bases between. The DNA for the CDR3 is TGCGCCAGCAGCTTTGATGGAGGGGATGTCGATGGCTACACCTTC. Amino acid sequence: CASSFDGGDVDGYTF.

This chain uses TRBV2 with TRBJ1-1; no clear D gene. The germline CDR1 and CDR2 sequences are SNHLY and FYNNEI. The ends were cut back, 6 bases at V and 6 bases at J, with 5 bases in the middle. This CDR3 region has 10 residues. Here the CDR3 DNA reads TGTGCCAGCAGGGGCTCTGAAGCTTTCTTT. Translating it yields CASRGSEAFF.

The chain uses TRBV30 and TRBJ2-5; TRBD1 is a possible D gene (5 bases). Germline lookup yields CDR1 GTSNPN and CDR2 SVGIG (reference sequence). The CDR3 extends over 12 amino acids. V lost 1 base and J lost 6, with 9 bases in between. The CDR3 region is CAWSGDRQTQYF. CDR3 sequence (DNA): TGTGCCTGGAGTGGTGACAGACAGACCCAGTACTTC. The whole variable domain, filled in from reference TRBV30 and TRBJ2-5, reads SQTIHQWPATLVQPVGSPLSLECTVEGTSNPNLYWYRQAAGRGLQLLFYSVGIGQISSEVPQNLSASRPQDRQFILSSKKLLLSDSGFYLCAWSGDRQTQYFGPGTRLLVL.

This clone was recorded only once. This chain connects TRBV28 to TRBJ2-1; TRBD2 matches at 12 bases. CDR1 is MDHEN and CDR2 is SYDVKM in the germline V gene. The CDR3 totals 16 residues. The V and J ends lost 5 bases and 3 bases, in that order; junction bases with no gene match: 5. CDR3 loop: CASSRTSGGSYNEQFF. The CDR3, as DNA: TGTGCCAGCAGTAGAACTAGCGGGGGGAGCTACAATGAGCAGTTCTTC.

The rearrangement joins TRBV6-5 to TRBJ1-6; D uncertain. This CDR3 is built from 12 residues. Germline-derived CDR1 and CDR2 are MNHEY and SVGAGI. Trimming removed 2 bases from V and 12 bases from J, with 8 bases in between. The CDR3 region has the DNA TGTGCCAGCAGTTACGGCCCCCGACCCCTCCACTTT. Translating it yields CASSYGPRPLHF.

The chain links TRBV7-2 to TRBJ2-5; possibly TRBD1 for D (7 bases). Trimming shortened V by 5 bases and J by 5 bases, and 12 bases separated the two germline ends. Germline CDR1 and CDR2: SGHTA and FQGNSA. The CDR3 has 13 residues. The CDR3 DNA reads TGTGCCAGCAGCGGCGGGACAGTTGAGACCCAGTACTTC. Translating it yields CASSGGTVETQYF.

J is TRBJ1-2 and V is TRBV28, with 7 bases that match TRBD1. Losses at the gene ends were 3 bases for V and 4 bases for J; bases not matched to a gene: 14. Germline V gene sequence: CDR1 MDHEN, CDR2 SYDVKM. This CDR3 has 17 amino acids. The CDR3: CASSFKISKGQIYGYTF. The CDR3 DNA reads TGTGCCAGCAGTTTCAAGATCTCCAAGGGACAGATCTATGGCTACACCTTC.

The chain recombines TRBV2 with TRBJ2-1, with 12 bases aligning to TRBD2. V trimming: 6 bases; J trimming: 7 bases; junction bases outside the gene matches: 4. The CDR3 contains 14 residues. Germline V CDR1 and CDR2: SNHLY, FYNNEI. CDR3 nucleotides: TGTGCCAGCAGGCTGACTAGCGGGAGTAATGAGCAGTTCTTC. Amino acid sequence: CASRLTSGSNEQFF.

The rearrangement links TRBV7-9 to TRBJ2-1; 9 nucleotides line up with TRBD2. The CDR3 contains 17 residues. V gave up 0 bases and J gave up 0 bases; unmatched junction bases: 3. Germline CDR1 SEHNR, CDR2 FQNEAQ (reference sequence). In nucleotides, the CDR3 is TGTGCCAGCAGCTTAGCTAGCGGGGGCCGCTCCTACAATGAGCAGTTCTTC. This translates into CASSLASGGRSYNEQFF.

The chain combines TRBV27 with TRBJ1-1, with D unclear. Germline loops: CDR1 MNHEY, CDR2 SMNVEV (reference sequence). The CDR3 spans 15 residues. Trimming removed 4 bases at V and 1 base at J, with 13 bases between. The CDR3 here is CASSSSRIANTEAFF. The CDR3 DNA is TGTGCCAGCAGTTCCTCTAGGATAGCGAACACTGAAGCTTTCTTT.

The chain is built from TRBV7-9 and TRBJ2-5, with a tentative D call TRBD2 (5 bases). Germline loops: CDR1 SEHNR, CDR2 FQNEAQ (reference sequence). V lost 4 bases and J 2 bases, leaving 14 bases between the germline ends. This CDR3 is built from 15 residues. Written as DNA, the CDR3 is TGTGCCAGCAGCTCCTTCGAGAGGGTTCAAGAGACCCAGTACTTC. The encoded protein is CASSSFERVQETQYF.

This clone was seen a few times. The rearrangement uses TRBV5-4 and TRBJ2-1; TRBD2 matches at 12 bases. The CDR3 runs to 17 residues. Germline V lookup: CDR1 SGHNT, CDR2 YYREEE (reference sequence). V dropped 0 bases and J dropped 4; count of bases not matched to a gene: 5. The CDR3 coding sequence is TGTGCCAGCAGCTTGGCCGGACTAGCGGGGCCTTACAATGAGCAGTTCTTC. Amino acids: CASSLAGLAGPYNEQFF.

This clone was seen once. This chain joins TRBV28 and TRBJ1-1; D call uncertain. V shed 0 bases and J shed 1 base, with 27 bases lying between them. The CDR3 runs to 21 residues. Germline V gene lookup returns CDR1 MDHEN and CDR2 SYDVKM. This chain's CDR3 is CASSLWFDLVIYSEANTEAFF. DNA for the CDR3: TGTGCCAGCAGTTTATGGTTTGACTTGGTTATCTACTCGGAAGCGAACACTGAAGCTTTCTTT.

The chain is built from TRBV27 and TRBJ1-4, with unresolved D. The CDR3 covers 14 residues. Germline assignment: CDR1 MNHEY and CDR2 SMNVEV (reference sequence). V dropped 4 bases and J dropped 8 bases, with 14 bases sitting between them. CDR3 sequence (DNA): TGTGCCAGCAGTTCCCCCCGGGAGGGCGAAAAACTGTTTTTT. Its translation is CASSSPREGEKLFF.

The chain has TRBV30 and TRBJ2-1, with 9 bases fitting TRBD1. CDR1 and CDR2 from the germline V gene are GTSNPN and SVGIG (reference sequence). This CDR3 has 15 amino acids. Unmatched junction bases numbered 5, after V lost 2 bases and J lost 3 bases. CDR3 loop: CAWSPDRGFYNEQFF. The CDR3 DNA is TGTGCCTGGAGTCCGGACAGGGGCTTCTACAATGAGCAGTTCTTC. The variable domain in full, completed from reference TRBV30 and TRBJ2-1, reads SQTIHQWPATLVQPVGSPLSLECTVEGTSNPNLYWYRQAAGRGLQLLFYSVGIGQISSEVPQNLSASRPQDRQFILSSKKLLLSDSGFYLCAWSPDRGFYNEQFFGPGTRLTVL.

Concerning this clone: This sample includes further DNA sequences coding for the same CDR3. This rearrangement joins TRBV18 to TRBJ2-7; 7 bases are shared with TRBD1. The CDR3 is made up of 14 amino acids. The V segment lost 1 base and the J segment 4 bases; nucleotides outside the gene matches: 4. Germline V CDR1 and CDR2: KGHSH, LQKENI. For the CDR3, the DNA is TGTGCCAGCTCACCACGCCAGGGGGTGTACGAGCAGTACGTC. Translation gives CASSPRQGVYEQYV.

This chain joins TRBV19 and TRBJ2-5; D unclear. Germline CDR1 LNHDA, CDR2 SQIVND (reference sequence). V shed 4 bases and J shed 2 bases, with 8 bases lying between them. CDR3 length equals 13 residues. DNA for the CDR3: TGTGCCAGTAGTACCACATCTCAAGAGACCCAGTACTTC. It specifies CASSTTSQETQYF.

V usage is TRBV6-5 and J usage is TRBJ2-7, with D uncertain. V lost 4 bases and J lost 3, with 4 bases in between. Germline V CDR1 and CDR2: MNHEY, SVGAGI. CDR3 size: 11 residues. The CDR3 loop reads CASSSLYEQYF. CDR3 nucleotides: TGTGCCAGCAGTTCACTCTACGAGCAGTACTTC.

The V gene is TRBV7-9, the J gene TRBJ1-6; D is uncertain. Germline values: CDR1 SEHNR, CDR2 FQNEAQ (reference sequence). This CDR3 is built from 15 residues. The V gene lost 3 bases and the J gene lost 0 bases, with 6 bases spanning the gap. The CDR3 is CASSFSSSYNSPLHF. The CDR3 DNA follows: TGTGCCAGCAGCTTTAGTAGCTCCTATAATTCACCCCTCCACTTT.